Described below is a single TCR beta chain sequence and its context. Germline CDR1 SGHTA, CDR2 FQGNSA. After removal of 5 bases from V and 6 bases from J, the junction contained 6 bases not matched to a gene. The CDR3 length is 14 residues. This entry comes from a study of blood T cell repertoires in COVID-19. Study details: The origin of the acute and convalescent COVID-19 samples was the United States, Italy and Spain. Nucleic acid was either cDNA or gDNA, and it came from T cells, B-cell-depleted T cells, or PBMCs.

Methods used by the authors: Amplification of reference gene primers was used by the study to estimate nucleated cell counts. TCRdb's copy holds only in-frame clones and misses some; the assay was immunoSEQ multiplex PCR. D and trimming were read from the DNA, whereas the V and J calls and clone size are those reported in that table. Among just over 150,000 clones listed, about 93% were seen once. The sample was peripheral blood. The chain has TRBV7-2 and TRBJ2-2; 7 bases map to TRBD2. The sequence derives from a woman aged 50 to 65 with acute or convalescent COVID-19. The CDR3 is CASSQREGPGELFF. The CDR3 nucleotides read TGTGCCAGCAGCCAGAGGGAGGGCCCCGGGGAGCTGTTTTTT. Filled out from reference TRBV7-2 and TRBJ2-2, the complete variable domain reads GAGVSQSPSNKVTEKGKDVELRCDPISGHTALYWYRQSLGQGLEFLIYFQGNSAPDKSGLPSDRFSAERTGGSVSTLTIQRTQQEDSAVYLCASSQREGPGELFFGEGSRLTVL.